This T cell receptor beta chain was sequenced for a study of CD8+ T cells in alopecia areata. Study-level background: For the treated group, dosing was oral tofacitinib at 5 to 10 mg twice daily.

As to this clone: The antigen remains unidentified.

Study findings and constraints: Researchers report lesional scalp, most notably alopecia totalis/universalis, outstripped normal scalp in clonality.

Trimming stripped 3 bases from V and 1 base from J, with 9 bases between. Germline CDR1 SEHNR, CDR2 FQNEAQ (reference sequence). The length of the CDR3 is 15 residues. The study team obtained lesional scalp punch biopsies and peripheral blood from alopecia areata patients. After isolation, RNA underwent reverse transcription to generate cDNA as the sequencing template. This table comes from immunoSEQ multiplex PCR, and its TCRdb copy is limited to in-frame clones, with some not included. The sample shows 140,000 to 150,000 clones, 87% of them seen only once. The chain couples TRBV7-9 to TRBJ2-2; D not certain. Material: CD8+ T cells sorted from blood, obtained at week 0. The TCR sequence derives from a human donor with alopecia areata. The CDR3, as DNA: TGTGCCAGCAGCTTCTTTGGGGAGAACACCGGGGAGCTGTTTTTT. It encodes CASSFFGENTGELFF.